Listed below are T cell receptor beta chains from one sample, sequenced in a study of T cell changes during pregnancy in multiple sclerosis. Here immunoSEQ multiplex PCR was the method, and the copy in TCRdb shows in-frame clones only, minus some. Seen here are just under 65,000 clones, around 92% observed once, and the top ten hold roughly 1.4%. The sequencing used peripheral blood, collected after pregnancy. All receptors come from a female donor in good health, enrolled as a control in a pregnancy study. The conserved cysteine and the conserved F or W are not part of the CDR3 here.

TRBV5-1,TRBJ1-5,ASSLNAGTSNQPQH
TRBV25-1,TRBJ1-3,ASSERWSQHPIY
TRBV5-6,TRBJ1-2,ASSSQGISGYT
TRBV7-9,TRBJ2-5,ASSLAGDRGQETQY
TRBV2,TRBJ1-4,ASSELGTGVEKLF
TRBV7-7,TRBJ2-1,ASSLDGRGGEQF
TRBV30,TRBJ1-2,AWSPDREYGYT
TRBV10-3,TRBJ1-5,AISESGGAPQDQPQH
TRBV9,TRBJ2-1,ASSVVEHPDNEQF
TRBV5-6,TRBJ2-2,ASSPRTSGGKGTGELF
TRBV7-2,TRBJ2-5,ASSAQGTRHQETQY
TRBV9,TRBJ2-7,ASSSGTGSYEQY
TRBV5-4,TRBJ1-1,ASSLLDTEAF
TRBV7-3,TRBJ2-7,ASSYREGGEQY
TRBV4-2,TRBJ2-7,ASSQAPGLSGDSYEQY
TRBV5-1,TRBJ2-5,ASSLGVAGGTQTQY
TRBV9,TRBJ2-2,ASTRTGTENTGELF
TRBV11-3,TRBJ1-1,ASGLDRDTEAF
TRBV12-5,TRBJ1-2,ASGQLTGDYGYT
TRBV7-2,TRBJ2-4,ASSQIGQGKNIQY
TRBV7-2,TRBJ1-3,ASSQVGGSGNTIY
TRBV4-3,TRBJ1-2,ASSQERRGDYGYT
TRBV5-1,TRBJ1-4,ASSLASGTTNEKLF
TRBV27,TRBJ1-6,ASSLSRGSLNSPLH
TRBV18,TRBJ2-6,ASSPASGGDLVNVLT
TRBV30,TRBJ2-1,AWTLGGANEQF
TRBV6-5,TRBJ2-5,ASSLLTLAGETQY
TRBV5-4,TRBJ2-4,ASSLVSRVGENIQY
TRBV6-6,TRBJ1-1,ASSLPSGGPEAF
TRBV15,TRBJ2-1,ATTQGTNSYNEQF
TRBV9,TRBJ2-2,PGGGGPNTGELF
TRBV7-8,TRBJ2-7,ASSLDRGDEQY
TRBV30,TRBJ2-7,ACNRGTDEQY
TRBV30,TRBJ2-2,ACPTGGRDTGELF
TRBV29-1,TRBJ2-4,SVVGRLAKNIQY
TRBV11-3,TRBJ1-1,ASSSPFPTGFTEAF
TRBV9,TRBJ1-2,ASSVDIGGGLNGYT
TRBV11-2,TRBJ2-1,ASSLSRDNNYNEQF
TRBV7-2,TRBJ1-1,ASSLGTGNTEAF
TRBV4-3,TRBJ2-3,ASSQDATSSTDTQY
TRBV7-2,TRBJ1-2,ASSLRTGGNYGYT
TRBV2,TRBJ1-6,ASSEWAGGGSPLH
TRBV7-3,TRBJ2-6,ASSLVSGANVLT
TRBV4-3,TRBJ2-7,ASSQDLFGGLDEQY
TRBV7-2,TRBJ2-7,ASSIDSTQFPYEQY
TRBV7-8,TRBJ1-1,ASSLPLTGKNTEAF
TRBV27,TRBJ1-2,ASSLGTGNLGYT
TRBV9,TRBJ2-1,ASSVAGTGLFNEQF
TRBV30,TRBJ2-2,AWYRDTGELF